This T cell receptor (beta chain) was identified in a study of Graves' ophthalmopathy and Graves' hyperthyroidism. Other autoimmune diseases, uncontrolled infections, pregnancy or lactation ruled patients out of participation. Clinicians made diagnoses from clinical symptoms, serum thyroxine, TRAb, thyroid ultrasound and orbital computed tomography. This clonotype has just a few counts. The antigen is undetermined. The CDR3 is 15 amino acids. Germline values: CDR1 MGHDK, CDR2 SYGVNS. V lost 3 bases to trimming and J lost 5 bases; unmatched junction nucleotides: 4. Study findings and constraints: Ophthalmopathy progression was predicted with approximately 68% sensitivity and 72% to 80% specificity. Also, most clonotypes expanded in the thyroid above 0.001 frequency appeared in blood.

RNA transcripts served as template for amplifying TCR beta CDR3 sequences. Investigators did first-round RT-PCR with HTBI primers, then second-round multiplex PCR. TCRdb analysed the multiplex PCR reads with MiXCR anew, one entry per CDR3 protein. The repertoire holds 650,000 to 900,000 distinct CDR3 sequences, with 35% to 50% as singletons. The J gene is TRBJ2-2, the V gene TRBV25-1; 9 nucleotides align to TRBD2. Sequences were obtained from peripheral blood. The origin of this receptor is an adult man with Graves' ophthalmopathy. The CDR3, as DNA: TGTGCCAGCAGTGACGTTGCGGGGGGGACCGGGGAGCTGTTTTTT. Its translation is CASSDVAGGTGELFF.